The clone carrying this TCR beta chain showed up many times. This sample was taken from a study of CD8+CD57+ T cells in acquired aplastic anemia. Patients sequenced had flow cytometry evidence of CD8+CD57+ cell expansion. Genomic DNA acted as the template from which TCR beta VDJ combination and CDR3 sequence profiling were carried out. TCRdb recomputed calls from the reads with MiXCR, one row per CDR3 protein. Of about 160,000 distinct CDR3 sequences in the sample, roughly 48% were seen once. This receptor was identified in a human donor with aplastic anemia. The sample consisted of sorted CD4+, CD8+, or CD8+CD57+ T cells (not recorded which) from PBMCs.

The CDR3 sequence is CASSFQVTEAFF. In nucleotides, the CDR3 is TGTGCCAGCAGCTTCCAAGTGACTGAAGCTTTCTTT. The chain joins TRBV7-2 to TRBJ1-1; D is undetermined. This CDR3 region has 12 residues. The germline V gene encodes CDR1 SGHTA and CDR2 FQGNSA. V was clipped by 3 bases and J by 5 bases, with 7 bases between them.